The 14 T cell receptor beta chains listed next were all sequenced from one sample in a study of CD4 T cells in relation to SARS-CoV-2 and coronaviruses. Clones were sequenced by immunoSEQ multiplex PCR, and TCRdb holds only the in-frame ones, with some missing. The sample includes 50,000 to 70,000 clones, around 92% of them seen just once. Sequencing was done on a sample of naive CD4+ T cells from PBMCs. Subset described: naive CD4+ T cells isolated by negative enrichment. All receptors derive from an adult with COVID-19.

The gene calls are TRBV7-2 and TRBJ2-5, with 7 bases that match TRBD2. This CDR3 contains 14 residues. With V trimmed by 5 bases and J by 2 bases, 5 bases remained unmatched. Germline-derived CDR1 and CDR2 are SGHTA and FQGNSA. The CDR3 is CASSMARGQETQYF. The CDR3, as DNA: TGTGCCAGCAGCATGGCGCGGGGGCAAGAGACCCAGTACTTC. Full variable domain (remainder filled in from reference TRBV7-2 and TRBJ2-5): GAGVSQSPSNKVTEKGKDVELRCDPISGHTALYWYRQSLGQGLEFLIYFQGNSAPDKSGLPSDRFSAERTGGSVSTLTIQRTQQEDSAVYLCASSMARGQETQYFGPGTRLLVL.

The chain is built from TRBV5-6 and TRBJ2-3, with 9 bases fitting TRBD2. Germline V lookup: CDR1 SGHDT, CDR2 YYEEEE. Germline trimming cut 10 bases from V and 5 bases from J; bases unmatched to any gene: 14. The CDR3 spans 15 residues. The CDR3 DNA reads as TGTGCCCCTCTAAGGGCGGGAGGGCCGGTAGATACGCAGTATTTT. It translates to CAPLRAGGPVDTQYF.

V and J are TRBV6-2 or TRBV6-3 and TRBJ2-1; the D gene is possibly TRBD2 (5 bases). Deletions cut 2 bases from V and 6 bases from J, with 11 bases between. This CDR3 spans 14 amino acids. Germline-derived CDR1 and CDR2 are MNHEY and SVGEGT. The CDR3 reads CASSYETSSNEQFF. CDR3 nucleotides: TGTGCCAGCAGTTACGAAACTAGTTCCAATGAGCAGTTCTTC.

The chain uses TRBV7-3 and TRBJ1-1, with 7 bases fitting TRBD1. With 5 bases clipped from V and 4 bases from J, the junction kept 13 bases outside the gene matches. The length of the CDR3 is 16 residues. Looked up from germline, CDR1 is SGHTA and CDR2 is FQGTGA. In DNA form, the CDR3 reads TGTGCCAGCAGCCCCCAACCAACAGGGGCGGGCACTGAAGCTTTCTTT. This sequence encodes CASSPQPTGAGTEAFF.

The gene calls are TRBV18 and TRBJ2-5; TRBD2 might be the D (6 bases). Trimming cost V 4 bases and J 5 bases, with 8 bases left between them. Germline V gene data show CDR1 as KGHSH and CDR2 as LQKENI. The CDR3 contains 12 residues. CDR3 amino acids: CASSQEGETQYF. CDR3 sequence (DNA): TGTGCCAGCTCACAGGAGGGGGAGACCCAGTACTTC.

This chain connects TRBV4-3 to TRBJ2-1; 8 nucleotides line up with TRBD2. There are 17 residues in the CDR3. Germline V lookup: CDR1 LGHNA, CDR2 YSLEER. V lost 1 base to trimming and J lost 5 bases; unmatched junction nucleotides: 10. The CDR3: CASSQGTGTSINNEQFF. The DNA for the CDR3 is TGCGCCAGCAGCCAAGGTACCGGGACTAGTATAAACAATGAGCAGTTCTTC.

This rearrangement joins TRBV2 to TRBJ1-5; D is perhaps TRBD1 (5 bases). The V gene lost 7 bases and the J gene lost 3 bases, with 16 bases spanning the gap. CDR3 size: 15 residues. The germline CDR1 and CDR2 sequences are SNHLY and FYNNEI. CDR3 in DNA: TGTGCCAGCAACGACCGGGACGGGGCCAATCAGCCCCAGCATTTT. It codes for CASNDRDGANQPQHF.

The chain combines TRBV7-9 with TRBJ1-5; D perhaps matches TRBD1 (6 bases). The germline CDR1 and CDR2 sequences are SEHNR and FQNEAQ (reference sequence). The CDR3 covers 15 residues. V dropped 4 bases and J dropped 4 bases, with 14 bases sitting between them. In DNA form, the CDR3 reads TGTGCCAGCAGCTCGGACAGTCTTTATAATCAGCCCCAGCATTTT. As protein: CASSSDSLYNQPQHF.

The rearrangement links TRBV18 to TRBJ1-4, with D maybe TRBD1 (5 bases). The CDR3 totals 15 residues. Germline V gene data show CDR1 as KGHSH and CDR2 as LQKENI. With 3 bases removed from V and 8 bases from J, the gap between germline ends came to 16 bases. Here the CDR3 reads CASSPFTGEAEKLFF. In DNA, the CDR3 is TGTGCCAGCTCACCGTTCACAGGAGAGGCAGAAAAACTGTTTTTT.

V usage is TRBV21-1 and J usage is TRBJ2-7; TRBD2 is the table's D call, not checked against the DNA. TRBV21-1 is classified as a pseudogene. The CDR3 sequence is 15 residues long. The CDR3 DNA reads as TGTGCCAGCCCTCGCCAACTAGCGGGAATGAACGAGCAGTACTTC. Its protein is CASPRQLAGMNEQYF.

This clone showed up just once. The gene calls are TRBV5-1 and TRBJ2-2; a weak D match, TRBD1 (6 bases). CDR1 and CDR2 from the germline V gene are SGHRS and YFSETQ. This CDR3 comprises 13 residues. Trimming cost V 7 bases and J 1 base, with 8 bases left between them. DNA for the CDR3: TGCGCCAGCGGACAGCTGAACACCGGGGAGCTGTTTTTT. Protein: CASGQLNTGELFF.

The V and J genes are TRBV7-9 and TRBJ2-5; D is uncertain. Germline V gene lookup returns CDR1 SEHNR and CDR2 FQNEAQ (reference sequence). This CDR3 has 15 amino acids. Trimming took off 0 bases at V and 2 bases at J, with 10 bases between the two ends. CDR3 in DNA: TGTGCCAGCAGCTTAGCCCACTCCGTGCAAGAGACCCAGTACTTC. Amino acid sequence: CASSLAHSVQETQYF.

The V and J genes are TRBV6-6 and TRBJ1-1, with 8 bases matching TRBD1. The V and J ends lost 2 bases and 7 bases, in that order; junction bases with no gene match: 9. CDR3 length: 15 amino acids. Germline CDR1 and CDR2: MNHNY and SVGAGI (reference sequence). CDR3 coding DNA: TGTGCCAGCAGTTACGGCCGATTCGACAGGGGTGAAGCTTTCTTT. Translation: CASSYGRFDRGEAFF.

This sequence joins TRBV24-1 and TRBJ1-2, with 9 bases matching TRBD1. The CDR3 spans 12 residues. The germline CDR1 and CDR2 sequences are KGHDR and SFDVKD. Trimming removed 7 bases from V and 6 bases from J; junction bases left unmatched: 2. CDR3: CATSRQGDGYTF. The CDR3 DNA reads TGTGCCACCAGCCGACAGGGGGATGGCTACACCTTC.